This TCR beta chain originates from a study of technical replicates of blood from a handful of donors. Germline CDR1 and CDR2: MGHRA and YSYEKL. With V trimmed by 6 bases and J by 3 bases, 9 bases remained unmatched. This CDR3 spans 15 amino acids. Clones were read by immunoSEQ multiplex PCR, and TCRdb kept only the in-frame ones, dropping some. Altogether tens of thousands of clones are present, roughly 96% being singletons, with the ten largest covering roughly 0.28%. The chain couples TRBV4-1 to TRBJ1-1, with 8 bases that match TRBD1. The clonotype comes from a human donor in good health. Sequences were obtained from T cells isolated from PBMCs. The chain's CDR3 is CASSLRGQGDTEAFF. CDR3 coding DNA: TGCGCCAGCAGTCTCAGGGGGCAGGGGGACACTGAAGCTTTCTTT.